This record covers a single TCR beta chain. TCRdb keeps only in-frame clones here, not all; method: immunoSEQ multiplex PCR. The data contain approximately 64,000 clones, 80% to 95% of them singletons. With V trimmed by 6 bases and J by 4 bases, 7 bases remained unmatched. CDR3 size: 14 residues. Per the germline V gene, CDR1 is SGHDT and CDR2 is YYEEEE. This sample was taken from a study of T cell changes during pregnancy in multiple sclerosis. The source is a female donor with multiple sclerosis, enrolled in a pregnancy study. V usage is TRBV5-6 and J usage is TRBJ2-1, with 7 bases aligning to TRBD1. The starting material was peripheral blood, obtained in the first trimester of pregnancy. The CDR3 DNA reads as TGTGCCAGCACTGGGACAGTGTTTTACAATGAGCAGTTCTTC. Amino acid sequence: CASTGTVFYNEQFF.